This TCR beta chain was documented in a study of T cell responses to AZD1222 COVID-19 vaccine. Overall study results and limits: Increased Spike-specific TCR breadth and depth were observed after two AZD1222 doses. Vaccine-associated CD4 TCRs ranged over spike, dominating at 160-218 and 743-854.

Sequencing used immunoSEQ multiplex PCR; TCRdb keeps in-frame clones, though not all of them. This table has 95,000 to 150,000 clones, about 90% appearing once. To note about this clone: Its antigen is as yet unknown.

This CDR3 is built from 13 residues. The V gene lost 3 bases and the J gene lost 7 bases, with 14 bases spanning the gap. CDR1 and CDR2 from the germline V gene are SQVTM and ANQGSEA. This receptor was taken from an adult who received the AZD1222 COVID-19 vaccine. This specimen consisted of peripheral blood, obtained 28 days after the second AZD1222 dose. The gene calls are TRBV29-1 and TRBJ2-3; D remains unclear. In nucleotides, the CDR3 is TGCAGCGTTGACGATTCGCGATGGAATACGCAGTATTTT. Protein sequence: CSVDDSRWNTQYF.